Following are 22 T cell receptor beta chains from one sample sequenced in a study of shared clonotypes between healthy human individuals. TCRdb's copy holds only in-frame clones and misses some; the assay was immunoSEQ multiplex PCR. In the table there are some 380,000 clones, 96% of which are singletons. The specimen sequenced was memory CD8+ T cells sorted from blood. This sample's subset: CD45RO+ cells pooled with CCR7-negative TemRA cells. The receptors were sampled from a man aged 25-45 years in good health.

The chain joins TRBV6-5 to TRBJ1-1, with D maybe TRBD1 (6 bases). Germline V gene data show CDR1 as MNHEY and CDR2 as SVGAGI. The V end lost 5 bases, the J end lost 5 bases, and 15 bases lay between the germline ends. The CDR3 loop spans 14 amino acids. The CDR3 sequence is CASSAQGRGTEAFF. The CDR3 bases are TGTGCCAGCAGTGCACAGGGTAGGGGGACTGAAGCTTTCTTT.

The chain employs TRBV5-1 and TRBJ2-6; 7 nucleotides match TRBD1. This CDR3 comprises 15 residues. Losses at the gene ends were 5 bases for V and 0 bases for J; bases not matched to a gene: 2. Germline CDR1 is SGHRS and CDR2 is YFSETQ. DNA for the CDR3: TGCGCCAGCAGGAGGACAGGCTCTGGGGCCAACGTCCTGACTTTC. Translating gives CASRRTGSGANVLTF.

J is TRBJ2-5 and V is TRBV19; a possible D gene is TRBD1 (6 bases). The V end was cut by 4 bases, the J end by 3 bases, with 9 bases between. This CDR3 region has 13 residues. CDR1 is LNHDA and CDR2 is SQIVND in the germline V gene (reference sequence). In DNA form, the CDR3 reads TGTGCCAGTAGTACAGGGGTTGAAGAGACCCAGTACTTC. It encodes CASSTGVEETQYF.

The rearrangement joins TRBV30 to TRBJ1-2; weak D call: TRBD1 (5 bases). Trimming cost V 0 bases and J 5 bases, with 10 bases left between them. Germline assignment: CDR1 GTSNPN and CDR2 SVGIG (reference sequence). The CDR3 is made up of 13 amino acids. CDR3 DNA: TGTGCCTGGAGTGTACATTGGGGGTATGGCTACACCTTC. This encodes CAWSVHWGYGYTF.

In its sample, this clone was seen once. V and J are TRBV5-1 and TRBJ2-7; 7 bases agree with TRBD2. The CDR3 is made up of 14 amino acids. The V gene end was trimmed by 3 bases and the J gene end by 3 bases; junction bases not matched to a gene: 6. Per the germline V gene, CDR1 is SGHRS and CDR2 is YFSETQ. The CDR3 reads CASSWASGDYEQYF. CDR3 DNA sequence: TGCGCCAGCAGCTGGGCTAGCGGAGACTACGAGCAGTACTTC. Together with reference TRBV5-1 and TRBJ2-7, the CDR3 gives the full variable domain: KAGVTQTPRYLIKTRGQQVTLSCSPISGHRSVSWYQQTPGQGLQFLFEYFSETQRNKGNFPGRFSGRQFSNSRSEMNVSTLELGDSALYLCASSWASGDYEQYFGPGTRLTVT.

This clone has just one count. Other nucleotide sequences in the sample specify the same CDR3. V is TRBV6-5 and J is TRBJ2-7; D may be TRBD2 (6 bases). The CDR3 runs 14 residues. CDR1 MNHEY and CDR2 SVGAGI come from the germline V gene. V lost 0 bases, J lost 3 bases, and 9 bases lay in between. Here the CDR3 reads CASSYSKGGYEQYF. The CDR3 DNA reads as TGTGCCAGCAGTTACTCAAAGGGAGGCTACGAGCAGTACTTC.

The rearrangement uses TRBV19 and TRBJ2-1; D gene uncertain. The CDR3 has 13 amino acids. V shed 1 base and J shed 10 bases, with 11 bases lying between them. The germline V gene has CDR1 LNHDA and CDR2 SQIVND (reference sequence). The CDR3 region has the DNA TGTGCCAGTAGTATAGTCACAGTCTCCGAGCAGTTCTTC. As protein: CASSIVTVSEQFF.

The genes are TRBV27 and TRBJ1-1, with TRBD1 matching 11 bases. V trimming: 5 bases; J trimming: 5 bases; junction bases outside the gene matches: 7. Germline CDR1 reads MNHEY; CDR2 reads SMNVEV (reference sequence). The CDR3 spans 15 residues. This chain's CDR3 is CASSALRDRGTEAFF. The DNA for the CDR3 is TGTGCCAGCAGTGCGCTCCGGGACAGGGGGACTGAAGCTTTCTTT.

V and J are TRBV19 and TRBJ2-3, with 10 bases lining up with TRBD2. The CDR3 covers 13 residues. The J segment lost 3 bases and the V segment lost 8 bases, leaving 2 bases of the junction unmatched. Germline-derived CDR1 and CDR2 are LNHDA and SQIVND (reference sequence). This CDR3 reads CASRTSGTDTQYF. In nucleotides, the CDR3 is TGTGCCAGTCGGACTAGCGGTACAGATACGCAGTATTTT.

This clone was found once. J is TRBJ1-3 and V is TRBV10-3; 9 bases line up with TRBD1. The CDR3 runs to 18 residues. J gave up 5 bases and V 2 bases, and 13 bases lay outside the gene matches. The germline gives CDR1 ENHRY, CDR2 SYGVKD. The CDR3 region is CAISETKGQGELRNTIYF. In nucleotides, the CDR3 is TGTGCCATCAGTGAGACTAAGGGACAGGGCGAATTACGAAACACCATATATTTT.

This chain joins TRBV5-1 and TRBJ2-1; D unclear. The CDR3 consists of 12 residues. The germline gives CDR1 SGHRS, CDR2 YFSETQ. The V end was cut by 0 bases, the J end by 5 bases, with 3 bases between. CDR3 sequence: CASSLANNEQFF. CDR3 coding DNA: TGCGCCAGCAGCTTGGCGAACAATGAGCAGTTCTTC. Complete variable domain (other parts from reference TRBV5-1 and TRBJ2-1): KAGVTQTPRYLIKTRGQQVTLSCSPISGHRSVSWYQQTPGQGLQFLFEYFSETQRNKGNFPGRFSGRQFSNSRSEMNVSTLELGDSALYLCASSLANNEQFFGPGTRLTVL.

This chain uses TRBV11-1 with TRBJ2-7; 10 nucleotides match TRBD1. The CDR3 consists of 16 residues. J was trimmed by 0 bases and V by 4 bases; bases with no gene match: 6. CDR1 and CDR2 from the germline V gene are SGHAT and FQDESV (reference sequence). CDR3 loop: CASSSWTGGYSYEQYF. For the CDR3, the DNA is TGTGCCAGCAGCTCGTGGACAGGGGGTTACTCCTACGAGCAGTACTTC.

This clone was counted a single time. The V gene is TRBV7-3, the J gene TRBJ1-1; possibly TRBD1 for D (5 bases). CDR1 and CDR2 from the germline V gene are SGHTA and FQGTGA. The CDR3 runs 13 residues. V was cut by 5 bases and J by 4 bases, with 11 bases left in between. This CDR3 is CASSVGESTEAFF. CDR3 in DNA: TGTGCCAGCAGCGTAGGGGAGAGCACTGAAGCTTTCTTT. The variable domain in full, with the rest retrieved from reference TRBV7-3 and TRBJ1-1, is GAGVSQTPSNKVTEKGKYVELRCDPISGHTALYWYRQSLGQGPEFLIYFQGTGAADDSGLPNDRFFAVRPEGSVSTLKIQRTERGDSAVYLCASSVGESTEAFFGQGTRLTVV.

In nucleotides, the CDR3 is TGTGCCAGTAGTACAGGAACCTATCAGCCCCAGCATTTT. This gives the protein CASSTGTYQPQHF. This chain links TRBV19 with TRBJ1-5; D ambiguous. The CDR3 is made up of 13 amino acids. V lost 4 bases and J 5 bases, leaving 9 bases between the germline ends. CDR1 and CDR2 from the germline V gene are LNHDA and SQIVND (reference sequence).

This chain connects TRBV19 to TRBJ2-3, with TRBD2 as a possible D gene (6 bases). Trimming pared 2 bases from V and 0 bases from J, leaving 9 bases between. Germline V gene data show CDR1 as LNHDA and CDR2 as SQIVND (reference sequence). The CDR3 is 15 amino acids. The CDR3 region has the DNA TGTGCCAGTAGTATATCAGGGACTAGCACAGATACGCAGTATTTT. It is translated as CASSISGTSTDTQYF.

The chain recombines TRBV29-1 with TRBJ2-2, with TRBD2 identical over 10 bases. Per germline, CDR1 SQVTM and CDR2 ANQGSEA. J was trimmed by 5 bases and V by 6 bases; bases with no gene match: 15. CDR3 length equals 17 residues. As DNA, the CDR3 is TGCAGCGTCGGAGGGGATTCTAGCGGGGGATTGACCGGGGAGCTGTTTTTT. As protein: CSVGGDSSGGLTGELFF.

This chain connects TRBV6-6 to TRBJ1-1, with 7 bases fitting TRBD1. With V trimmed by 5 bases and J by 5 bases, 8 bases remained unmatched. This CDR3 has 14 residues. CDR1 is MNHNY and CDR2 is SVGAGI in the germline V gene (reference sequence). This CDR3 reads CASSQQGPGTEAFF. In nucleotides, the CDR3 is TGTGCCAGCAGTCAACAGGGGCCGGGGACTGAAGCTTTCTTT.

The chain joins TRBV7-9 to TRBJ1-6, with TRBD1 as a possible D gene (6 bases). The CDR3 has 16 residues. CDR1 SEHNR and CDR2 FQNEAQ come from the germline V gene (reference sequence). The V and J ends lost 1 base and 2 bases respectively, with 9 bases between them. The DNA for the CDR3 is TGTGCCAGCAGCTTAGGGGGGGCCGCCTATAATTCACCCCTCCACTTT. Amino acid sequence: CASSLGGAAYNSPLHF. Full variable domain (outside the CDR3, taken from reference TRBV7-9 and TRBJ1-6): DTGVSQNPRHKITKRGQNVTFRCDPISEHNRLYWYRQTLGQGPEFLTYFQNEAQLEKSRLLSDRFSAERPKGSFSTLEIQRTEQGDSAMYLCASSLGGAAYNSPLHFGNGTRLTVT.

This clone was seen just once. The V and J genes are TRBV10-3 and TRBJ1-1; maybe TRBD1 (6 bases). This CDR3 spans 13 amino acids. The V and J ends lost 6 bases and 5 bases respectively, with 13 bases between them. Looked up from germline, CDR1 is ENHRY and CDR2 is SYGVKD. CDR3 sequence: CAISHREGTEAFF. The CDR3 bases are TGTGCCATCAGCCACAGGGAGGGTACTGAAGCTTTCTTT.

The chain employs TRBV5-1 and TRBJ2-5, with 7 bases that match TRBD2. The germline V gene has CDR1 SGHRS and CDR2 YFSETQ. The ends lost 0 bases at V and 4 bases at J; junction bases unmatched: 3. CDR3 size: 14 residues. This chain's CDR3 is CASSLVREGETQYF. The DNA for the CDR3 is TGCGCCAGCAGCTTGGTAAGGGAGGGAGAGACCCAGTACTTC.

The CDR3 DNA is TGTGCCATCAGTGAGGGGATACGGGACATTAATGAAAAACTGTTTTTT. This encodes CAISEGIRDINEKLFF. The chain is built from TRBV10-3 and TRBJ1-4, with D possibly matching TRBD1 (6 bases). Germline-derived CDR1 and CDR2 are ENHRY and SYGVKD. V was clipped by 2 bases and J by 4 bases, with 14 bases between them. The CDR3 covers 16 residues.

This chain joins TRBV10-3 and TRBJ1-2; D unclear. CDR1 and CDR2 (germline): ENHRY, SYGVKD. The CDR3 is 16 residues long. Trimming removed 2 bases from V and 0 bases from J, with 13 bases in between. The CDR3 DNA is TGTGCCATCAGTGAGGGAGAGGGCAGAGCTAACTATGGCTACACCTTC. It encodes CAISEGEGRANYGYTF.